This T cell receptor (beta chain) was observed in a study of T cell responses to AZD1222 COVID-19 vaccine. This clone has a handful of counts. Its specificity is unknown. Produced via immunoSEQ multiplex PCR; TCRdb's table is partial and in-frame only. This table holds under 200,000 clones, around 86% found once. Study findings and constraints: It was only after the peak T cell response that any repertoires were sampled. Clonal diversity was possibly underestimated, and white British individuals and females predominated among donors. Unmutated variant regions are reportedly targeted by nearly half of spike-specific TCRs.

Germline values: CDR1 MNHEY, CDR2 SVGAGI. The V and J ends lost 7 bases and 6 bases, in that order; junction bases with no gene match: 6. This CDR3 is 13 amino acids long. Sequenced material: peripheral blood, taken on day 0 of MenACWY control vaccination. V is TRBV6-5 and J is TRBJ1-2; 9 bases map to TRBD1. This TCR derives from an adult in good health. CDR3 in amino acids: CASKPTGGNGYTF. DNA for the CDR3: TGTGCCAGCAAACCGACAGGGGGAAATGGCTACACCTTC.